The 27 T cell receptor beta chains presented below share a single source sample, sequenced in a study of identical twins. TCRdb fed the 5' RACE reads into MiXCR, producing one record per CDR3 protein. The sample has 690,000 or so distinct CDR3 sequences; 5.5% to 7.5% are singletons. The sample consisted of naive T cells sorted from blood. Every receptor here comes from a man younger than 30 in good health.

V is TRBV12-3 or TRBV12-4 and J is TRBJ2-7; 8 bases map to TRBD2. V shed 10 bases and J 3 bases; nucleotides not matched to a gene: 8. CDR3 length: 13 amino acids. The CDR3 bases are TGTGCCACCCGGGGGGGCAACCTCTACGAGCAGTACTTC. Its translation is CATRGGNLYEQYF.

This clonotype was seen a few times. The V gene is TRBV29-1, the J gene TRBJ1-5; D gene unclear. The germline gives CDR1 SQVTM, CDR2 ANQGSEA. This CDR3 region has 13 residues. Trimming removed 2 bases at V and 7 bases at J, with 12 bases between. In DNA form, the CDR3 reads TGCAGCGTTGAATATCGGGAGTCGCAGCCCCAGCATTTT. It is translated as CSVEYRESQPQHF.

The chain has TRBV7-9 and TRBJ1-1; D unclear. The germline CDR1 and CDR2 sequences are SEHNR and FQNEAQ (reference sequence). The CDR3 has 13 residues. Between the trimmed V and J ends, which lost 10 bases and 1 base, there was a span of 13 bases. The CDR3 reads CATVRARNTEAFF. The DNA for the CDR3 is TGTGCCACCGTGAGGGCGCGGAACACTGAAGCTTTCTTT.

This clonotype was detected ten times or more. The J gene is TRBJ2-3, the V gene TRBV29-1, with D perhaps TRBD2 (6 bases). The germline V gene has CDR1 SQVTM and CDR2 ANQGSEA. The CDR3 has 13 amino acids. V was clipped by 6 bases and J by 3 bases, with 13 bases between them. The CDR3 sequence is CSVVGGVTDTQYF. CDR3 DNA sequence: TGCAGCGTCGTGGGAGGTGTGACAGATACGCAGTATTTT.

This clonotype was found many times. This sequence joins TRBV12-3 or TRBV12-4 and TRBJ2-5; 10 bases align to TRBD2. With V trimmed by 7 bases and J by 2 bases, 4 bases remained unmatched. The CDR3 has 14 amino acids. The chain's CDR3 is CASTLAGTQETQYF. The CDR3 coding sequence is TGTGCCAGCACACTAGCGGGGACACAAGAGACCCAGTACTTC.

This clonotype was counted ten times or more. The gene calls are TRBV12-3 or TRBV12-4 and TRBJ1-1, with D perhaps TRBD1 (6 bases). The CDR3 covers 15 residues. Deletions cut 4 bases from V and 6 bases from J, with 18 bases between. This chain's CDR3 is CASSWGETGMAEAFF. As DNA, the CDR3 is TGTGCCAGCAGTTGGGGAGAGACAGGTATGGCTGAAGCTTTCTTT.

This clonotype was recorded many times. A read error may account for a junction end that differs from germline. The CDR3: CASSPQGASYNEQFF. CDR3 nucleotide sequence: TGCGCCAGCAGCCCACAGGGGGCTTCCTACAATGAGCAGTTCTTC. V is TRBV18 and J is TRBJ2-1, with 9 bases that match TRBD1. CDR3 size: 15 residues. Germline V gene lookup returns CDR1 KGHSH and CDR2 LQKENI.

In this sample, this clonotype turned up many times. J is TRBJ2-3 and V is TRBV7-2; the match to TRBD2 covers 11 bases. Trimming cost V 8 bases and J 0 bases; bases outside gene matches: 7. The CDR3 covers 16 residues. Per the germline V gene, CDR1 is SGHTA and CDR2 is FQGNSA. CDR3 DNA: TGTGCCAGCCGAAAGGGACTAGCGGCTAGCACAGATACGCAGTATTTT. Translated, it gives CASRKGLAASTDTQYF.

Only a few counts were recorded for this clonotype. CDR3 bases: TGTGCCAGCAGTTTCAGCGGGACGGAAGATACGCAGTATTTT. Protein sequence: CASSFSGTEDTQYF. The chain is built from TRBV12-3 or TRBV12-4 and TRBJ2-3; TRBD2 aligns across 7 bases. This CDR3 is 14 amino acids long. The V gene end was trimmed by 3 bases and the J gene end by 5 bases; junction bases not matched to a gene: 5.

This clonotype was seen only a few times. This sequence joins TRBV10-1 and TRBJ2-1, with D tentatively TRBD2 (6 bases). The CDR3 loop spans 18 amino acids. CDR1 and CDR2 from the germline V gene are WNHNN and SYGVQD (reference sequence). The V gene lost 3 bases and the J gene lost 0 bases, with 18 bases spanning the gap. The CDR3 DNA reads TGCGCCAGCAGTGATTCGGTCGGTGCGGGGAGCTCCTACAATGAGCAGTTCTTC. It encodes CASSDSVGAGSSYNEQFF.

In this sample, this clonotype turned up a few times. V usage is TRBV5-1 and J usage is TRBJ1-2; 10 bases agree with TRBD1. CDR3 length equals 16 residues. Trimming cost V 6 bases and J 6 bases; bases outside gene matches: 14. From germline, CDR1 is SGHRS and CDR2 YFSETQ. The DNA of the CDR3 is TGCGCCAGCAACAATCCCCTGACAGGGGGCGTCGATGGCTACACCTTC. It translates to CASNNPLTGGVDGYTF. Looking up the rest from reference TRBV5-1 and TRBJ1-2 gives the full variable domain: KAGVTQTPRYLIKTRGQQVTLSCSPISGHRSVSWYQQTPGQGLQFLFEYFSETQRNKGNFPGRFSGRQFSNSRSEMNVSTLELGDSALYLCASNNPLTGGVDGYTFGSGTRLTVV.

This clonotype was observed many times. The chain couples TRBV27 to TRBJ2-1; 14 bases agree with TRBD2. CDR1 is MNHEY and CDR2 is SMNVEV in the germline V gene (reference sequence). The CDR3 is made up of 15 amino acids. Losses at the gene ends were 5 bases for V and 15 bases for J; bases not matched to a gene: 12. In nucleotides, the CDR3 is TGTGCCAGCAGTCCCAGACTAGCGGGAGGGAACCAGGGGTTCTTC. This sequence encodes CASSPRLAGGNQGFF.

This clonotype was detected only a few times. CDR3 DNA sequence: TGTGCCAGTAGACCGGGACGGCCTAATGAAAAACTGTTTTTT. It encodes CASRPGRPNEKLFF. This chain links TRBV19 with TRBJ1-4; the D gene is possibly TRBD1 (5 bases). Trimming took off 6 bases at V and 3 bases at J, with 11 bases between the two ends. The CDR3 length is 14 residues. The V gene's germline CDR1 is LNHDA and CDR2 SQIVND (reference sequence).

This clonotype occurred many times. This chain's CDR3 is CSARDPRTSGSPDTQYF. For the CDR3, the DNA is TGCAGTGCTAGAGATCCCCGGACTAGCGGGAGTCCAGATACGCAGTATTTT. J is TRBJ2-3 and V is TRBV20-1; 13 nucleotides line up with TRBD2. Germline CDR1 and CDR2: DFQATT and SNEGSKA (reference sequence). The CDR3 has 17 residues. V lost 0 bases and J lost 4; bases outside the gene matches: 7.

In this sample, this clonotype turned up a few times. The chain is built from TRBV14 and TRBJ2-1; possible D gene TRBD1, 6 bases. V was cut by 0 bases and J by 7 bases, with 13 bases left in between. The germline gives CDR1 SGHDN, CDR2 FVKESK. There are 15 residues in the CDR3. The CDR3 DNA reads TGTGCCAGCAGCCAAGACCGACAGGTGCGGAATGAGCAGTTCTTC. It codes for CASSQDRQVRNEQFF. Full variable domain (missing parts from reference TRBV14 and TRBJ2-1): EAGVTQFPSHSVIEKGQTVTLRCDPISGHDNLYWYRRVMGKEIKFLLHFVKESKQDESGMPNNRFLAERTGGTYSTLKVQPAELEDSGVYFCASSQDRQVRNEQFFGPGTRLTVL.

In its sample, this clonotype was seen many times. J is TRBJ2-3 and V is TRBV10-2; D unresolved. CDR3 length: 14 amino acids. Deletions cut 1 base from V and 1 base from J, with 6 bases between. CDR1 and CDR2 from the germline V gene are WSHSY and SAAADI. CDR3 DNA: TGCGCCAGCAGTGAGTGGGGTGGCACAGATACGCAGTATTTT. It translates to CASSEWGGTDTQYF.

The rearrangement links TRBV12-3 or TRBV12-4 to TRBJ1-5; no reliable D call. CDR3 length: 16 residues. The ends were cut back, 5 bases at V and 6 bases at J, with 20 bases in the middle. CDR3 sequence reads: CASSTLGGIRGQPQHF. DNA of the CDR3: TGTGCCAGCAGTACCCTGGGCGGAATTCGTGGTCAGCCCCAGCATTTT.

This clonotype was picked up a small number of times. The rearrangement uses TRBV15 and TRBJ2-3; D ambiguous. V was trimmed by 8 bases and J by 4 bases, leaving 10 bases between them. From germline, CDR1 is LNHNV and CDR2 YYDKDF (reference sequence). The CDR3 runs to 12 residues. The CDR3 here is CATGRRPDTQYF. CDR3 DNA sequence: TGTGCCACCGGCCGACGCCCAGATACGCAGTATTTT.

This clonotype was counted a few times. This chain connects TRBV19 to TRBJ2-7; 12 nucleotides agree with TRBD1. The CDR3 is made up of 14 amino acids. V gave up 5 bases and J gave up 5 bases; unmatched junction bases: 4. Germline values: CDR1 LNHDA, CDR2 SQIVND (reference sequence). The CDR3 region has the DNA TGTGCCAGTAGTCCGGGACAGGGGGCTAACGAGCAGTACTTC. This codes for CASSPGQGANEQYF.

This chain connects TRBV29-1 to TRBJ2-3; TRBD2 matches at 9 bases. After removal of 4 bases from V and 5 bases from J, the junction contained 4 bases not matched to a gene. The CDR3 covers 13 residues. Germline CDR1 is SQVTM and CDR2 is ANQGSEA. CDR3 DNA: TGCAGCGTTGGCGGGAGGGCCCAAGATACGCAGTATTTT. Translating gives CSVGGRAQDTQYF.

This clonotype was seen a handful of times. The chain joins TRBV2 to TRBJ2-7; 10 positions agree with TRBD2. This CDR3 region has 15 residues. V lost 6 bases and J lost 9; bases outside the gene matches: 14. The germline V gene encodes CDR1 SNHLY and CDR2 FYNNEI. Written as DNA, the CDR3 is TGTGCCAGCAGCCAACCTAGCGGGAGCCGGGCAGGGCAGTACGTC. It is translated as CASSQPSGSRAGQYV.

The chain couples TRBV27 to TRBJ1-5; D gene ambiguous. CDR3 length: 10 residues. V dropped 11 bases and J dropped 3 bases, with 5 bases sitting between them. The V gene's germline CDR1 is MNHEY and CDR2 SMNVEV (reference sequence). As DNA, the CDR3 is TGTGCCCCGTTCAATCAGCCCCAGCATTTT. This codes for CAPFNQPQHF.

This sequence joins TRBV4-1 and TRBJ2-1, with D maybe TRBD2 (7 bases). Trimming cost V 1 base and J 2 bases, with 12 bases left between them. This CDR3 has 16 residues. The germline CDR1 and CDR2 sequences are MGHRA and YSYEKL. The CDR3 DNA sequence: TGCGCCAGCAGCCAAGGCTGGGGGGGGCCCTACAATGAGCAGTTCTTC. This translates into CASSQGWGGPYNEQFF.

This clonotype showed up many times. V gene TRBV7-8 combines with J gene TRBJ2-6, with a weak D call TRBD2 (6 bases). Germline V gene data show CDR1 as SGHVS and CDR2 as FQNEAQ. CDR3 size: 18 residues. V shed 8 bases and J shed 0 bases, with 20 bases lying between them. The CDR3 DNA is TGTGCCAGCTCTGCCAGCTCGGGACTTACCTCTGGGGCCAACGTCCTGACTTTC. Amino acid sequence: CASSASSGLTSGANVLTF.

This clonotype was recorded at least ten times. V usage is TRBV7-9 and J usage is TRBJ1-5, with unresolved D. Germline lookup yields CDR1 SEHNR and CDR2 FQNEAQ (reference sequence). This CDR3 region has 12 residues. V was trimmed by 2 bases and J by 5 bases, leaving 4 bases between them. The CDR3 DNA follows: TGTGCCAGCAGCTTATATGATCAGCCCCAGCATTTT. Translated: CASSLYDQPQHF.

In DNA form, the CDR3 reads TGTGCCAGCAGTGAAGGTCCGGGGCCCCAGCATTTT. Translated: CASSEGPGPQHF. The chain joins TRBV6-1 to TRBJ1-5; D gene uncertain. Trimming shortened V by 1 base and J by 9 bases, and 7 bases separated the two germline ends. The CDR3 totals 12 residues. Per germline, CDR1 MNHNS and CDR2 SASEGT.

This clonotype showed up just a few times. The chain carries TRBV29-1 and TRBJ2-3, with D possibly being TRBD1 (5 bases). Germline CDR1 is SQVTM and CDR2 is ANQGSEA. V was clipped by 4 bases and J by 6 bases, with 14 bases between them. The CDR3 consists of 13 residues. CDR3 amino acids: CSVALRAGDTQYF. CDR3 coding DNA: TGCAGCGTTGCATTAAGGGCAGGGGATACGCAGTATTTT.